The 29 T cell receptor beta chains below were found in one sample sequenced in a study of control samples from healthy donors and cancer patients. Profiling relied on immunoSEQ multiplex PCR, and the TCRdb table lists in-frame clones only, not all of them. This table holds 78,000 or so clones, over 75% found once. Input material: blood. These receptors all stem from a woman aged 50 to 60 in good health.

The rearrangement uses TRBV3-1 (or the pseudogene TRBV3-2) and TRBJ2-1; 9 bases align to TRBD2. Trimming removed 0 bases from V and 4 bases from J; junction bases left unmatched: 10. Germline V lookup: CDR1 LGHDT, CDR2 YNNKEL (reference sequence). The CDR3 runs 18 residues. CDR3 loop: CASSQDSPSGGLYNEQFF. DNA of the CDR3: TGTGCCAGCAGCCAAGATAGTCCGAGCGGGGGGCTGTACAATGAGCAGTTCTTC.

The chain carries TRBV11-3 and TRBJ2-7; D unclear. The CDR3 totals 13 residues. Looked up from germline, CDR1 is SGHNT and CDR2 is YENEEA. Trimming shortened V by 6 bases and J by 3 bases, and 12 bases separated the two germline ends. The CDR3: CASSYGSLYEQYF. Written as DNA, the CDR3 is TGTGCCAGCAGTTACGGGTCTCTCTACGAGCAGTACTTC.

The chain recombines TRBV2 with TRBJ1-5; a possible D gene is TRBD1 (5 bases). The CDR3 spans 14 residues. The V end was cut by 7 bases, the J end by 6 bases, with 16 bases between. In germline, CDR1 is SNHLY, CDR2 FYNNEI. CDR3 bases: TGTGCCAGCACCGACAGTGGATTGGGTCAGCCCCAGCATTTT. This encodes CASTDSGLGQPQHF.

The chain links TRBV3-1 (or the pseudogene TRBV3-2) to TRBJ1-6; D gene ambiguous. Trimming removed 0 bases at V and 5 bases at J, with 11 bases between. The CDR3 contains 16 residues. Germline CDR1 LGHDT, CDR2 YNNKEL (reference sequence). The CDR3: CASSQDPAAHNSPLHF. In DNA, the CDR3 is TGTGCCAGCAGCCAAGATCCGGCAGCCCATAATTCACCCCTCCACTTT.

This chain joins TRBV6-5 and TRBJ1-5; D might be TRBD1 (6 bases). This CDR3 is built from 13 residues. V was trimmed by 6 bases and J by 3 bases, leaving 9 bases between them. CDR1 and CDR2 (germline): MNHEY, SVGAGI. Here the CDR3 reads CASSAGHNQPQHF. The CDR3 DNA sequence: TGTGCCAGCAGCGCGGGACACAATCAGCCCCAGCATTTT.

The chain is built from TRBV5-6 and TRBJ1-5, with D possibly being TRBD1 (6 bases). Trimming took 5 bases from V and 0 from J, leaving 15 bases between them. The CDR3 contains 16 residues. CDR1 is SGHDT and CDR2 is YYEEEE in the germline V gene. CDR3 protein: CASSSSGAYSNQPQHF. Written as DNA, the CDR3 is TGTGCCAGCAGTTCATCAGGGGCTTATAGCAATCAGCCCCAGCATTTT.

This chain connects TRBV6-1 to TRBJ1-3, with D unclear. This CDR3 spans 18 amino acids. V was trimmed by 4 bases and J by 0 bases, leaving 19 bases between them. Germline V gives CDR1 MNHNS, CDR2 SASEGT. The CDR3 DNA is TGTGCCAGCAGTGCGGTTACCTCCCTTACCTACTCTGGAAACACCATATATTTT. This encodes CASSAVTSLTYSGNTIYF.

The chain combines TRBV15 with TRBJ1-4; tentatively, D is TRBD1 (5 bases). CDR1 is LNHNV and CDR2 is YYDKDF in the germline V gene (reference sequence). The CDR3 extends over 15 amino acids. Trimming took 0 bases from V and 7 from J, leaving 12 bases between them. The CDR3 nucleotides read TGTGCCACCAGCAGAGACCCCACAGGTGCTGAAAAACTGTTTTTT. It yields the protein CATSRDPTGAEKLFF.

The sample holds one count of this clone. The same CDR3 arises from other DNA sequences in this sample as well. The chain combines TRBV7-9 with TRBJ1-6; D remains ambiguous. From germline, CDR1 is SEHNR and CDR2 FQNEAQ (reference sequence). The V end lost 5 bases, the J end lost 9 bases, and 11 bases lay between the germline ends. CDR3 size: 13 residues. This CDR3 reads CASSLDEASPLHF. The DNA of the CDR3 is TGTGCCAGCAGCCTAGACGAAGCTTCACCCCTCCACTTT.

The V call is TRBV4-1, the J call TRBJ1-4; D perhaps matches TRBD1 (5 bases). Trimming shortened V by 5 bases and J by 1 base, and 17 bases separated the two germline ends. The germline CDR1 and CDR2 sequences are MGHRA and YSYEKL. This CDR3 is built from 17 residues. CDR3 coding DNA: TGCGCCAGCAGCATCGATGGGGGGATGAGAACTAATGAAAAACTGTTTTTT. It translates to CASSIDGGMRTNEKLFF.

The chain recombines TRBV19 with TRBJ2-7, with a weak D call TRBD1 (5 bases). The V end was cut by 3 bases, the J end by 3 bases, with 18 bases between. The CDR3 is 16 amino acids. In germline, CDR1 is LNHDA, CDR2 SQIVND (reference sequence). Here the CDR3 reads CASSIGLGQGNYEQYF. Written as DNA, the CDR3 is TGTGCCAGTAGTATCGGGTTAGGGCAGGGCAACTACGAGCAGTACTTC.

V gene TRBV5-8 combines with J gene TRBJ1-5, with D possibly TRBD1 on 5 matching bases. The V and J ends lost 5 bases and 7 bases respectively, with 22 bases between them. CDR3 length equals 16 residues. The germline gives CDR1 SGHTS, CDR2 YDEGEE. This CDR3 reads CASRYLGTPRGQPQHF. As DNA, the CDR3 is TGTGCCAGCAGATACCTCGGGACTCCTAGAGGACAGCCCCAGCATTTT.

The CDR3 protein is CASRQQALSSYNEQFF. The CDR3 coding sequence is TGCGCCAGCAGACAGCAGGCGCTGAGCTCCTACAATGAGCAGTTCTTC. The V and J genes are TRBV5-1 and TRBJ2-1; D not certain. Germline CDR1 is SGHRS and CDR2 is YFSETQ. V lost 5 bases and J lost 0, with 15 bases in between. The CDR3 is made up of 16 amino acids.

The gene calls are TRBV2 and TRBJ2-2, with TRBD2 matching over 11 bases. Germline CDR1 SNHLY, CDR2 FYNNEI. J gave up 9 bases and V 2 bases, and 8 bases lay outside the gene matches. CDR3 length: 16 amino acids. The CDR3 here is CASSERLAGMGWELFF. CDR3 in DNA: TGTGCCAGCAGTGAACGACTAGCGGGGATGGGGTGGGAGCTGTTTTTT.

This clone was detected only a few times. The chain couples TRBV11-2 to TRBJ2-5; a weak D match, TRBD1 (6 bases). CDR1 is SGHAT and CDR2 is FQNNGV in the germline V gene. CDR3 size: 13 residues. V lost 3 bases and J 4 bases, leaving 9 bases between the germline ends. DNA for the CDR3: TGTGCCAGCAGCTTTATAGGGGGAGAGACCCAGTACTTC. It yields the protein CASSFIGGETQYF.

The chain combines TRBV2 with TRBJ2-3, with 7 bases that match TRBD2. Germline V lookup: CDR1 SNHLY, CDR2 FYNNEI. Trimming at V came to 11 bases and at J to 1 base, leaving 6 bases not matched to a gene. The CDR3 has 13 residues. CDR3 nucleotide sequence: TGTGCCGGCTCCGGACTAGGCACAGATACGCAGTATTTT. Protein: CAGSGLGTDTQYF.

The chain links TRBV30 to TRBJ2-3; maybe TRBD1 (5 bases). The V gene lost 4 bases and the J gene lost 6 bases, with 8 bases spanning the gap. CDR3 length equals 11 residues. Germline values: CDR1 GTSNPN, CDR2 SVGIG (reference sequence). CDR3 amino acids: CAWNYRDTQYF. The CDR3 DNA is TGTGCCTGGAACTACAGGGATACGCAGTATTTT.

This clone was found a few times. The V and J genes are TRBV6-6 and TRBJ2-2, with D perhaps TRBD2 (6 bases). Deletions cut 6 bases from V and 12 bases from J, with 20 bases between. Per germline, CDR1 MNHNY and CDR2 SVGAGI (reference sequence). The CDR3 consists of 14 residues. DNA of the CDR3: TGTGCCAGCAGCGCACGGGACTCGTCGATGAAGCTGTTTTTT. This sequence encodes CASSARDSSMKLFF.

This chain connects TRBV5-1 to TRBJ1-1; 11 bases map to TRBD1. J gave up 0 bases and V 7 bases, and 5 bases lay outside the gene matches. Germline V gene sequence: CDR1 SGHRS, CDR2 YFSETQ. The CDR3 has 15 residues. The CDR3 region is CASGQGAWLNTEAFF. CDR3 sequence (DNA): TGCGCCAGCGGACAGGGGGCGTGGTTGAACACTGAAGCTTTCTTT.

V is TRBV4-2 and J is TRBJ1-2; 8 nucleotides agree with TRBD1. The junction had 11 bases not matched to a gene; V was cut back by 0 bases and J by 5 bases. The CDR3 consists of 17 residues. The V gene's germline CDR1 is LGHNA and CDR2 YNFKEQ. The CDR3 sequence is CASSQERLTGGDYGYTF. The CDR3 DNA follows: TGTGCCAGCAGCCAAGAACGGTTAACAGGGGGAGATTATGGCTACACCTTC.

The J gene is TRBJ1-2, the V gene TRBV5-5, with no clear D. The CDR3 has 14 amino acids. Germline V gives CDR1 SGHKS, CDR2 YYEKEE (reference sequence). V was pared by 4 bases and J by 6 bases, with 16 bases between. The CDR3 DNA is TGTGCCAGCAGCCTGTCCGCCTTTTTGGATGGCTACACCTTC. Its protein product is CASSLSAFLDGYTF.

The J gene is TRBJ2-1, the V gene TRBV11-2; 8 positions match TRBD2. V lost 3 bases and J lost 4; bases outside the gene matches: 8. This CDR3 is built from 16 residues. CDR1 is SGHAT, CDR2 FQNNGV, per germline. CDR3 sequence reads: CASSFTAGGVYNEQFF. CDR3 in DNA: TGTGCCAGCAGCTTTACGGCGGGGGGCGTTTACAATGAGCAGTTCTTC.

V gene TRBV7-8 combines with J gene TRBJ2-7, with 7 bases that match TRBD1. Germline V gene sequence: CDR1 SGHVS, CDR2 FQNEAQ. This CDR3 is 15 amino acids long. Trimming took 5 bases from V and 3 from J; bases not matched to a gene: 10. CDR3 protein: CASSREQGPSYEQYF. CDR3 sequence (DNA): TGTGCCAGCAGCCGGGAACAGGGGCCGAGCTACGAGCAGTACTTC.

V gene TRBV11-2 combines with J gene TRBJ2-3; D possibly corresponds to TRBD1 (6 bases). Deletions cut 3 bases from V and 2 bases from J, with 12 bases between. CDR3 length: 15 amino acids. CDR1 and CDR2 from the germline V gene are SGHAT and FQNNGV. The CDR3 reads CASSFSGQITDTQYF. For the CDR3, the DNA is TGTGCCAGCAGCTTTTCGGGACAAATCACAGATACGCAGTATTTT.

The V and J genes are TRBV4-2 and TRBJ2-3; 8 bases agree with TRBD2. This CDR3 region has 14 residues. V lost 2 bases and J lost 5; bases outside the gene matches: 3. Germline-derived CDR1 and CDR2 are LGHNA and YNFKEQ. In DNA, the CDR3 is TGTGCCAGCAGCCAATCGGGACTAGGAGATACGCAGTATTTT. This translates into CASSQSGLGDTQYF.

There are a few counts of this clone. Written as DNA, the CDR3 is TGTGCCAGCAGCCCCTCTGAGTCGGACAAGCCTAGCACAGATACGCAGTATTTT. Translating gives CASSPSESDKPSTDTQYF. V and J are TRBV7-9 and TRBJ2-3, with a weak D call TRBD1 (5 bases). V was cut by 5 bases and J by 0 bases, with 21 bases left in between. The CDR3 spans 18 residues. Germline V gene lookup returns CDR1 SEHNR and CDR2 FQNEAQ (reference sequence).

The gene calls are TRBV5-1 and TRBJ1-4, with 7 nucleotides matching TRBD1. Germline CDR1 SGHRS, CDR2 YFSETQ. The CDR3 length is 15 residues. The ends lost 5 bases at V and 6 bases at J; junction bases unmatched: 10. The CDR3 DNA follows: TGCGCCAGCAGTCTCCAAACCGGGACAGATGAAAAACTGTTTTTT. Translated, it gives CASSLQTGTDEKLFF. Together with reference TRBV5-1 and TRBJ1-4, the CDR3 gives the full variable domain: KAGVTQTPRYLIKTRGQQVTLSCSPISGHRSVSWYQQTPGQGLQFLFEYFSETQRNKGNFPGRFSGRQFSNSRSEMNVSTLELGDSALYLCASSLQTGTDEKLFFGSGTQLSVL.

This clone has just a few counts. The chain links TRBV5-1 to TRBJ1-2; a weak D match, TRBD1 (6 bases). Germline-derived CDR1 and CDR2 are SGHRS and YFSETQ. Trimming cost V 2 bases and J 3 bases, with 11 bases left between them. The CDR3 length is 14 residues. CDR3 in DNA: TGCGCCAGCAGCTTCCGGGGGGCGGACTATGGCTACACCTTC. Encoded protein: CASSFRGADYGYTF.

This chain uses TRBV19 with TRBJ1-4; 10 nucleotides line up with TRBD1. CDR3 length: 16 residues. V lost 5 bases to trimming and J lost 7 bases; unmatched junction nucleotides: 10. Germline V lookup: CDR1 LNHDA, CDR2 SQIVND (reference sequence). DNA for the CDR3: TGTGCCAGTAGTCCGGGACAGGGGAGAGGTGGTGAAAAACTGTTTTTT. Protein product: CASSPGQGRGGEKLFF.